This T cell receptor (beta chain) appears in the sequencing data of a study of shared clonotypes between healthy human individuals. Study background: Two female and a few male donors aged 18 to 49 were enrolled.

Naive CD8 cells were CD45RO-negative, positively selected for CCR7, excluding terminally differentiated effector memory CD45RA+ cells. This clone was seen a few times. Its target is not known. V lost 0 bases and J lost 2, with 10 bases in between. The length of the CDR3 is 15 residues. Germline loops: CDR1 SGHRS, CDR2 YFSETQ. Study-wide results and caveats: Investigators collected only blood, and repertoires in tissues likely differ. Shared across a handful of donors were about 4.8% of the naive CD4 clonotypes.

Using immunoSEQ multiplex PCR, the repertoire was profiled, and TCRdb retains in-frame clones only, with some absent. The sample carries about 820,000 clones, 80% to 95% recorded once. The material sequenced was naive CD8+ T cells sorted from blood. This clonotype was sampled from a man between 25 and 39 years old in good health. The chain couples TRBV5-1 to TRBJ2-3, with a tentative D call TRBD1 (5 bases). The DNA for the CDR3 is TGCGCCAGCAGCTTGGAGCAGGGAAACACAGATACGCAGTATTTT. Translating it yields CASSLEQGNTDTQYF.